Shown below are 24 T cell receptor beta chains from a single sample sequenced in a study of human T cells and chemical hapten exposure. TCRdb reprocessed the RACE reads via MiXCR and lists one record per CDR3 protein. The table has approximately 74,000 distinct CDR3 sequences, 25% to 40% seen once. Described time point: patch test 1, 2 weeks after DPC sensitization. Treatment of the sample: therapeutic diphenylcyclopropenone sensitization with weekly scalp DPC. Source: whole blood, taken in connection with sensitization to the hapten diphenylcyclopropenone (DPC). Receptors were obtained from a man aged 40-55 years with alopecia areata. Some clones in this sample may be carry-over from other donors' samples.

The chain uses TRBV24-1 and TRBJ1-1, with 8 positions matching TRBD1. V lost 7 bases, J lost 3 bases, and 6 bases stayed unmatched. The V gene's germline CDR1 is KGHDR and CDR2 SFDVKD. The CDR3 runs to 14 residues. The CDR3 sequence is CATRPTGADTEAFF. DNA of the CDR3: TGTGCCACCAGGCCGACAGGGGCCGACACTGAAGCTTTCTTT.

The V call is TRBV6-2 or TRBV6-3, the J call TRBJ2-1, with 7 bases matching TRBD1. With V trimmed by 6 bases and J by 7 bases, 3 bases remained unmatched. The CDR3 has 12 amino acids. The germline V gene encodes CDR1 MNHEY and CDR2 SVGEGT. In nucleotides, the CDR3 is TGTGCCAGCAGCAACAGGGGTAATGAGCAGTTCTTC. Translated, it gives CASSNRGNEQFF.

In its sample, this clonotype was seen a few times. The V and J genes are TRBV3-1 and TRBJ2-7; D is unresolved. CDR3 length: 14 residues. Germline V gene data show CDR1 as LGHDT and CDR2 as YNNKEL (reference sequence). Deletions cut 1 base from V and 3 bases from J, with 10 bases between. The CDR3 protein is CASSQGGPRYEQYF. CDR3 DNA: TGTGCCAGCAGCCAAGGAGGCCCGCGCTACGAGCAGTACTTC.

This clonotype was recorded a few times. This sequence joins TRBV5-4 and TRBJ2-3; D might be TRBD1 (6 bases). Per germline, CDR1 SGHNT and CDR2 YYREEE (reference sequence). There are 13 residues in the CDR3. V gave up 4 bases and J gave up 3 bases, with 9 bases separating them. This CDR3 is CASSLGQTDTQYF. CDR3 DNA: TGTGCCAGCAGCCTAGGACAGACAGATACGCAGTATTTT.

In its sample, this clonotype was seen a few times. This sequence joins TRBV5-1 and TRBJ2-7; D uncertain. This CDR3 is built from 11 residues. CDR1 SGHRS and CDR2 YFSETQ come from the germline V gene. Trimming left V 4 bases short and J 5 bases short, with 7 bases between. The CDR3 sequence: CASSPGHEQYF. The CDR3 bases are TGCGCCAGCAGCCCCGGTCACGAGCAGTACTTC.

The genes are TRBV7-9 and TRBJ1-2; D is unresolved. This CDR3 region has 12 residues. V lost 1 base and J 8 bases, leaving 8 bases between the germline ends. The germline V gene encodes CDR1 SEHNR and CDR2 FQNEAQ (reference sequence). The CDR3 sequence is CASSLGDTGYTF. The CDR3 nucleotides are TGTGCCAGCAGCTTAGGTGATACCGGCTACACCTTC.

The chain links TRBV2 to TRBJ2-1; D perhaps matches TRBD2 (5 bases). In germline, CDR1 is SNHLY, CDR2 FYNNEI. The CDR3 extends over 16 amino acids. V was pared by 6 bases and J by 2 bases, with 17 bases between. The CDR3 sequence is CASSRTGSSAYNEQFF. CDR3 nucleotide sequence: TGTGCCAGCAGCCGCACTGGGAGTTCCGCCTACAATGAGCAGTTCTTC.

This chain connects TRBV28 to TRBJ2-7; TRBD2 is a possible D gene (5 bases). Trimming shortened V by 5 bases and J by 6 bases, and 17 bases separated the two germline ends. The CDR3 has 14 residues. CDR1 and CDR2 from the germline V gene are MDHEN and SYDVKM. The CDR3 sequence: CASSTHPWAGEQYF. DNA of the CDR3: TGTGCCAGCAGTACCCACCCCTGGGCGGGCGAGCAGTACTTC.

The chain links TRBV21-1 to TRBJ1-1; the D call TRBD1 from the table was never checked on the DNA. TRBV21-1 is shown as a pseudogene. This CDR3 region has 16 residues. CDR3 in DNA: TGTGCCATCACCTGGAGGACAGGGCCACTCAGACTTGAAGCTTTCTTT. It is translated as CAITWRTGPLRLEAFF.

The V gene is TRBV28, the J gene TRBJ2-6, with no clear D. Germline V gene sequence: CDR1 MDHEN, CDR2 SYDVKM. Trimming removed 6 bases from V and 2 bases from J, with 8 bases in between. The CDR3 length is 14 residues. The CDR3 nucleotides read TGTGCCAGCAGCTCTCCCGCTGGGGCCAACGTCCTGACTTTC. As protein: CASSSPAGANVLTF.

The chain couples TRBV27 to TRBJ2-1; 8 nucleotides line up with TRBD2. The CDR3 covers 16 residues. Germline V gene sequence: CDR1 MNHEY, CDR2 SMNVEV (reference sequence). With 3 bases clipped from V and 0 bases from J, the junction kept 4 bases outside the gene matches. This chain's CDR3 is CASSFIAGRSYNEQFF. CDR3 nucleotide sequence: TGTGCCAGCAGTTTTATAGCGGGGCGCTCCTACAATGAGCAGTTCTTC.

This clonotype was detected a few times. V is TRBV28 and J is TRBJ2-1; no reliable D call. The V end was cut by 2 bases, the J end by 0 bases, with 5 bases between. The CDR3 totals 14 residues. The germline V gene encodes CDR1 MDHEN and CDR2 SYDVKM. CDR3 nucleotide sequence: TGTGCCAGCAGTTTAGTAAGCTCCTACAATGAGCAGTTCTTC. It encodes CASSLVSSYNEQFF.

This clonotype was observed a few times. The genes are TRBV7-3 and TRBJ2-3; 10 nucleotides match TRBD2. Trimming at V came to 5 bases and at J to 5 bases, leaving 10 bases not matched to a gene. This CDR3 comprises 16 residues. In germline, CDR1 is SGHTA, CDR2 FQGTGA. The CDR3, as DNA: TGTGCCAGCAGCCTTACGGGACTAGCGTCGGTAGATACGCAGTATTTT. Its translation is CASSLTGLASVDTQYF.

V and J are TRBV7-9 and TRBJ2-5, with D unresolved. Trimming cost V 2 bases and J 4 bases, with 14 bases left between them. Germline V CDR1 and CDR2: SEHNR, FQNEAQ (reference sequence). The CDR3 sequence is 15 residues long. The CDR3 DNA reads TGTGCCAGCAGCTTAAACGGAGCTTCGGGAGAGACCCAGTACTTC. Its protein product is CASSLNGASGETQYF.

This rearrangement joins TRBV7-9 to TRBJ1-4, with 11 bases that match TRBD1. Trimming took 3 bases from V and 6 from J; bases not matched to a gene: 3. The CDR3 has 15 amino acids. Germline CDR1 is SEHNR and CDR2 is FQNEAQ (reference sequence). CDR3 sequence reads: CASSFGTGGDEKLFF. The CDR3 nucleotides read TGTGCCAGCAGCTTTGGGACAGGGGGTGATGAAAAACTGTTTTTT.

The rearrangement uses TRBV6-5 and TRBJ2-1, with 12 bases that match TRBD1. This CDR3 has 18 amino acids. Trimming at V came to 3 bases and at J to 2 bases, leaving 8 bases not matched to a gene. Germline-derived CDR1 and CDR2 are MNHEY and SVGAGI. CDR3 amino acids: CASSYDPGTGGAYNEQFF. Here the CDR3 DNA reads TGTGCCAGCAGTTATGACCCCGGGACAGGGGGCGCCTACAATGAGCAGTTCTTC.

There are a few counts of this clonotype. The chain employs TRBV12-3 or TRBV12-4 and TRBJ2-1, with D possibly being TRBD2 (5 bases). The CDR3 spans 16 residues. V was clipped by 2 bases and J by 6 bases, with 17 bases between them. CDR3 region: CASSLTGIVNSNEQFF. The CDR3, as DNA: TGTGCCAGCAGTTTAACGGGGATAGTTAACAGCAATGAGCAGTTCTTC.

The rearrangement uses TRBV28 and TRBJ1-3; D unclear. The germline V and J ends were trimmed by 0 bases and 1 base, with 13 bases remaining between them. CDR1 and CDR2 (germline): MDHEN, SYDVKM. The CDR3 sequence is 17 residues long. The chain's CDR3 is CASSLWDGGRSGNTIYF. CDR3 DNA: TGTGCCAGCAGTTTATGGGACGGAGGGCGGTCTGGAAACACCATATATTTT. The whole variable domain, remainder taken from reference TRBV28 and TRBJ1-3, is DVKVTQSSRYLVKRTGEKVFLECVQDMDHENMFWYRQDPGLGLRLIYFSYDVKMKEKGDIPEGYSVSREKKERFSLILESASTNQTSMYLCASSLWDGGRSGNTIYFGEGSWLTVV.

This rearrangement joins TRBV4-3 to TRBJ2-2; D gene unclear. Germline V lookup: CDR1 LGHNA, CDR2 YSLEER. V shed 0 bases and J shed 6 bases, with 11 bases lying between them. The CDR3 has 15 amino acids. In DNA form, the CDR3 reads TGCGCCAGCAGCCAAGAATTCCGTTTCCCCGGGGAGCTGTTTTTT. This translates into CASSQEFRFPGELFF.

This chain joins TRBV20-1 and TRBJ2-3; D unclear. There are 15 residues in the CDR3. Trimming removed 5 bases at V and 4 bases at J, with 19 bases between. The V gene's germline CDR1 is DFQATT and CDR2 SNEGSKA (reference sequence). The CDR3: CSALSTGSSPDTQYF. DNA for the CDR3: TGCAGTGCTTTATCTACCGGATCCTCGCCAGATACGCAGTATTTT.

The CDR3 reads CSVALPGQGDIREYF. CDR3 DNA sequence: TGCAGCGTTGCACTGCCGGGACAGGGGGATATTAGGGAGTACTTC. The chain employs TRBV29-1 and TRBJ2-7; 11 positions match TRBD1. Trimming took 4 bases from V and 11 from J; bases not matched to a gene: 16. This CDR3 has 15 amino acids. Per germline, CDR1 SQVTM and CDR2 ANQGSEA.

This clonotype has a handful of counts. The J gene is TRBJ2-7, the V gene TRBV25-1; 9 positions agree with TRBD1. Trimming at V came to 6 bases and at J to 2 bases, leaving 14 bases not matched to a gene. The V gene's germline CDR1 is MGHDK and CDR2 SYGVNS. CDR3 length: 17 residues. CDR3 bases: TGTGCCAGCAGCGCCCCAGACAGGGGGGTTGGGACCTACGAGCAGTACTTC. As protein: CASSAPDRGVGTYEQYF.

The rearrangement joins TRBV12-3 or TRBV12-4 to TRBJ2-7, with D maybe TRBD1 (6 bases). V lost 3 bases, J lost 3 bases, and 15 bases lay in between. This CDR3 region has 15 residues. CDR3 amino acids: CASSFLLADSYEQYF. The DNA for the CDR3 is TGTGCCAGCAGTTTTTTACTGGCGGACAGCTACGAGCAGTACTTC.

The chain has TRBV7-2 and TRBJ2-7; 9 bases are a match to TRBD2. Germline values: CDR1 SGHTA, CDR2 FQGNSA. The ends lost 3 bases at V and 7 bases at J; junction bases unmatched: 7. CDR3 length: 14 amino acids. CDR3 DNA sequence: TGTGCCAGCAGCTTTCCGGGACTAGCAGTTGAGCAGTACTTC. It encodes CASSFPGLAVEQYF.